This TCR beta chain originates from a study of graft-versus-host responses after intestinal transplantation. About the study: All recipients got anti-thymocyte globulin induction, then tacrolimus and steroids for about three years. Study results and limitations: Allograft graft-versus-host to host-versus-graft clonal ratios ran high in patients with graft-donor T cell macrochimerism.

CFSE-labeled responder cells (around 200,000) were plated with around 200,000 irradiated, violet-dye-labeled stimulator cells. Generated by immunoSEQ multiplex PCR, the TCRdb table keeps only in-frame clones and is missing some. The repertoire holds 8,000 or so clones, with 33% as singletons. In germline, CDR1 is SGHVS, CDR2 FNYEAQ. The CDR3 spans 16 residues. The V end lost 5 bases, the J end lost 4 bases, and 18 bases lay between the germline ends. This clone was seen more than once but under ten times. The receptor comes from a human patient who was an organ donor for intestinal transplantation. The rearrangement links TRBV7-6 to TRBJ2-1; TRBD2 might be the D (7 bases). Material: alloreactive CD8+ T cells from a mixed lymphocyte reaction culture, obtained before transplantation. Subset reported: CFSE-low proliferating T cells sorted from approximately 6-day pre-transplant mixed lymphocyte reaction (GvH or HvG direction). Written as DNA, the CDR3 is TGTGCCAGCAGCCCGGAAATGGGGGGGCTATACAATGAGCAGTTCTTC. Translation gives CASSPEMGGLYNEQFF.